One sample yielded the 19 T cell receptor beta chains listed below, sequenced in a study of tumor and adjacent non-tumor tissue in lung cancer. This sample's RNA came from whole unsorted tissue. A modified ARM-PCR protocol with three rounds of nested PCR amplified TCRbeta. TCRdb analysed the multiplex PCR reads with MiXCR anew, one entry per CDR3 protein. The table includes 75,000 to 80,000 distinct CDR3 sequences, roughly 80% detected once. Sequencing used lung tumor tissue. These receptors originate from a woman in her 50s with non-small cell lung cancer.

To note about this clonotype: The junction departs from the called germline gene at one end, perhaps through a read error. The V and J genes are TRBV5-5 and TRBJ1-2; TRBD1 aligns across 7 bases. Germline CDR1 and CDR2: SGHKS and YYEKEE (reference sequence). This CDR3 is built from 15 residues. Here the CDR3 DNA reads TGTACCAGCAGCTTGACCGGGACAGAAAACTATGCCTACGCCTTC. This codes for CTSSLTGTENYAYAF.

In regard to this clonotype: Likely a read error: the CDR3 ends without its conserved phenylalanine or tryptophan. The V and J genes are TRBV6-1 and TRBJ2-3; D might be TRBD1 (5 bases). V lost 2 bases, J lost 8 bases, and 17 bases lay in between. This CDR3 region has 15 residues. Germline V CDR1 and CDR2: MNHNS, SASEGT. The CDR3: CASSEWGLLSATQYS. In DNA, the CDR3 is TGTGCCAGCAGTGAATGGGGCTTGCTTTCAGCTACGCAGTATTCT.

This clonotype is medium-sized. J is TRBJ2-3 and V is TRBV20-1; D is uncertain. Deletions cut 4 bases from V and 4 bases from J, with 6 bases between. From germline, CDR1 is DFQATT and CDR2 SNEGSKA (reference sequence). The CDR3 spans 11 residues. Here the CDR3 DNA reads TGCAGTGCTATGGACCCAGATACGCAGTATTTT. Translation: CSAMDPDTQYF.

This clonotype was detected a few times. The conserved closing phenylalanine or tryptophan is absent in this CDR3, likely reflecting a read error. The V gene is TRBV20-1, the J gene TRBJ2-3; the match to TRBD2 covers 8 bases. Trimming removed 4 bases from V and 3 bases from J; junction bases left unmatched: 3. The CDR3 contains 13 residues. Germline V gene data show CDR1 as DFQATT and CDR2 as SNEGSKA (reference sequence). The CDR3 here is CSAMTSDTDTQYI. CDR3 DNA sequence: TGCAGTGCTATGACTAGCGATACAGATACGCAGTATATT.

Of note for this clonotype: The junction departs from germline at one end; a sequencing error may be responsible. This sequence joins TRBV4-2 and TRBJ2-6; TRBD1 matches at 10 bases. From germline, CDR1 is LGHNA and CDR2 YNFKEQ. The CDR3 has 20 amino acids. The CDR3 spells CGSSLDKFGTGAPGANVLTF. The CDR3 DNA sequence: TGTGGCAGCAGCCTAGATAAGTTCGGGACAGGGGCTCCTGGCGCCAACGTCCTGACTTTC.

In its sample, this clonotype was seen once. Its ends do not fully match the called genes, so a read error is possible. This rearrangement joins TRBV4-3 to TRBJ2-7; D is possibly TRBD2 (5 bases). Germline CDR1 and CDR2: LGHNA and YSLEER. The CDR3 totals 15 residues. This CDR3 reads CARSRRIGESYEQYF. The CDR3 DNA reads as TGCGCCAGGAGCCGCCGGATCGGGGAGTCCTACGAGCAGTACTTC.

This clonotype was recorded many times. The V gene is TRBV24-1, the J gene TRBJ2-3; weak D call: TRBD1 (5 bases). Germline lookup yields CDR1 KGHDR and CDR2 SFDVKD. The V and J ends lost 5 bases and 3 bases respectively, with 11 bases between them. The CDR3 runs to 14 residues. The CDR3 is CATSGTRETDTQYF. The CDR3 region has the DNA TGTGCCACCAGTGGGACAAGGGAAACAGATACGCAGTATTTT.

Worth noting for this clonotype: One end of the junction varies from germline; a read error may be responsible. The chain links TRBV20-1 to TRBJ1-1; possible D gene TRBD1, 5 bases. The CDR3 has 15 amino acids. In germline, CDR1 is DFQATT, CDR2 SNEGSKA (reference sequence). Here the CDR3 reads CSVRDLDAGWGEAFF. CDR3 in DNA: TGCAGTGTTAGAGATCTCGATGCAGGGTGGGGTGAAGCTTTCTTT.

A remark on this clonotype: One base away lies a much larger clone, so this may be a sequencing read error. The chain uses TRBV19 and TRBJ1-1; D remains ambiguous. Looked up from germline, CDR1 is LNHDA and CDR2 is SQIVND (reference sequence). The V end was cut by 4 bases, the J end by 1 base, with 10 bases between. The CDR3 length is 14 residues. The CDR3 reads CASSTRHRNTEAFF. In DNA, the CDR3 is TGTGCCAGTAGTACCCGACATAGGAACACTGAAGCTTTCTTT.

The rearrangement joins TRBV6-1 to TRBJ2-1, with a tentative D call TRBD1 (6 bases). CDR3 length equals 16 residues. V was clipped by 1 base and J by 4 bases, with 14 bases between them. The V gene's germline CDR1 is MNHNS and CDR2 SASEGT. The CDR3 is CASSEVSGDPYNEQFF. The DNA for the CDR3 is TGTGCCAGCAGTGAAGTGTCAGGGGACCCTTACAATGAGCAGTTCTTC.

Notes on this clonotype: One end of the junction fails to match germline, which may point to a read error. The gene calls are TRBV11-3 and TRBJ2-5; possibly TRBD1 for D (6 bases). Germline CDR1 is SGHNT and CDR2 is YENEEA. The CDR3 length is 14 residues. CDR3: CASSRDTSQETLYF. The CDR3 region has the DNA TGTGCCAGCAGCAGGGACACGAGCCAAGAGACCCTGTACTTC.

This chain joins TRBV20-1 and TRBJ2-1, with D possibly being TRBD2 (5 bases). V was shortened by 3 bases and J by 5 bases, with 11 bases between the two germline ends. Looked up from germline, CDR1 is DFQATT and CDR2 is SNEGSKA (reference sequence). CDR3 length equals 13 residues. The CDR3 DNA reads as TGCAGTGCTAGGACTACTGCGCACAATGAGCAGTTCTTC. Protein sequence: CSARTTAHNEQFF.

This clonotype is labeled as medium-sized. This rearrangement joins TRBV12-3 or TRBV12-4 to TRBJ2-7; D gene uncertain. Trimming removed 5 bases at V and 7 bases at J, with 18 bases between. The CDR3 runs to 14 residues. CDR3 sequence reads: CASSLLTTGVEQYF. The CDR3 DNA reads as TGTGCCAGCAGTCTGCTTACGACCGGCGTTGAGCAGTACTTC.

This chain connects TRBV20-1 to TRBJ2-7; D gene unclear. The germline gives CDR1 DFQATT, CDR2 SNEGSKA (reference sequence). V lost 7 bases, J lost 5 bases, and 15 bases lay in between. This CDR3 comprises 12 residues. CDR3 coding DNA: TGCAGTGGTACTGCCTTCCGTAACGAGCAGTACTTC. Its translation: CSGTAFRNEQYF.

A note on this clonotype: Germline is not matched at one junction end, which may reflect a read error. The CDR3 is CCATDTLNYGYTF. CDR3 nucleotides: TGCTGTGCTACGGACACCTTAAACTATGGCTACACCTTC. The chain employs TRBV20-1 and TRBJ1-2; D perhaps matches TRBD1 (5 bases). The CDR3 length is 13 residues. Per the germline V gene, CDR1 is DFQATT and CDR2 is SNEGSKA (reference sequence).

Note on this clonotype: One junction end does not reproduce the germline sequence, and a read error may be involved. In DNA form, the CDR3 reads TGCAGCGTTGAAGGGAGAGCTAGCGGGAGTGGGGAGCATTTT. This translates into CSVEGRASGSGEHF. The chain employs TRBV29-1 and TRBJ2-3; 10 nucleotides agree with TRBD2. Looked up from germline, CDR1 is SQVTM and CDR2 is ANQGSEA. The CDR3 runs 14 residues.

Notes on this clonotype: One end of the junction is discordant with germline, which a read error may explain. The chain links TRBV28 to TRBJ1-6; no reliable D call. There are 13 residues in the CDR3. Germline-derived CDR1 and CDR2 are MDHEN and SYDVKM. The CDR3 region has the DNA TGCGCCAGCAGAGGGTTATATAATTCACCCCCCCACTTT. It encodes CASRGLYNSPPHF.

The sample holds many counts of this clonotype. This sequence joins TRBV5-4 and TRBJ2-2; TRBD2 matches 10 bases. Trimming cost V 2 bases and J 5 bases; bases outside gene matches: 9. This CDR3 region has 17 residues. Looked up from germline, CDR1 is SGHNT and CDR2 is YYREEE (reference sequence). The CDR3 loop is CASSFGASGSGTGELFF. DNA of the CDR3: TGTGCCAGCAGCTTTGGAGCTAGCGGGAGCGGGACCGGGGAGCTGTTTTTT.

A remark on this clonotype: It is likely a read error, because the conserved phenylalanine at the end of the CDR3 is missing. The DNA is omitted, as the CDR3 cannot be located on it reliably, and the CDR3 follows TCRdb's listing. This rearrangement joins TRBV11-2 to TRBJ1-1; the table's D call, TRBD1, was not checked against the DNA. The CDR3 spans 15 residues, counting both ends. CDR1 and CDR2 (germline): SGHAT, FQNNGV. The CDR3 here is CASSRDPSMNTETFS.